The source of this T cell receptor (beta chain) is a study of tumor-infiltrating lymphocytes in primary liver carcinoma. The CDR3 loop spans 14 amino acids. V dropped 1 base and J dropped 9; count of bases not matched to a gene: 4. From germline, CDR1 is MDHEN and CDR2 SYDVKM. A note on this clonotype: Possible read error: a much larger clone is one base away.

From 450 to 600 ng total RNA, TCR beta cDNA was generated with a primer in the constant region. Sequencing libraries for TCR beta derived from three nested multiplex PCR rounds that used slightly modified ARM-PCR. TRBV1-TRBV30 forward primers paired with a C-beta reverse primer were used in the first two PCR rounds, which ran roughly 10 cycles each. TCRdb reprocessed the multiplex PCR reads via MiXCR and lists one record per CDR3 protein. This sample has about 70,000 distinct CDR3 sequences, with nearly 70% found just once. Co-extraction of both nucleic acids (RNA and DNA) used roughly 19-33 mg of unsorted bulk tissue.

The J gene is TRBJ2-7, the V gene TRBV28; 12 nucleotides agree with TRBD2. This TCR came from a man in his forties with primary liver carcinoma and hepatitis B virus infection. Sequenced: liver tumor tissue from sampling region 4. The subset here: tumor region T4, right-lateral pole. CDR3 bases: TGTGCCAGCAGTTTATCTAGCGGGAGGGCCGGGCAGTACTTC. The encoded protein is CASSLSSGRAGQYF. The variable domain in full, completed from reference TRBV28 and TRBJ2-7, reads DVKVTQSSRYLVKRTGEKVFLECVQDMDHENMFWYRQDPGLGLRLIYFSYDVKMKEKGDIPEGYSVSREKKERFSLILESASTNQTSMYLCASSLSSGRAGQYFGPGTRLTVT.